These 22 T cell receptor beta chains were all obtained from the same sample, sequenced in a study of blood T cell repertoires in COVID-19. The method was immunoSEQ multiplex PCR; TCRdb's version includes in-frame clones alone and lacks a portion of them. This sample yields about 170,000 clones, of which around 88% are seen a single time; around 19% belongs to the top ten. The sequencing sample was made of peripheral blood. These receptors all come from an older woman who had recovered from COVID-19.

In its sample, this clone was seen once. The J gene is TRBJ1-1, the V gene TRBV30; the D gene is possibly TRBD1 (5 bases). CDR3 length: 14 amino acids. Trimming pared 4 bases from V and 0 bases from J, leaving 12 bases between. Germline loops: CDR1 GTSNPN, CDR2 SVGIG (reference sequence). Here the CDR3 DNA reads TGTGCCTGGAAACGGAGGGGAATGAACACTGAAGCTTTCTTT. This encodes CAWKRRGMNTEAFF.

This clone was observed a handful of times. The V and J genes are TRBV10-3 and TRBJ2-1; D is unresolved. The CDR3 is 11 residues long. The germline V and J ends were trimmed by 6 bases and 14 bases, with 14 bases remaining between them. CDR1 ENHRY and CDR2 SYGVKD come from the germline V gene. In nucleotides, the CDR3 is TGTGCCATCAGGGCTGAGGTGGTTGAGTTCTTC. It is translated as CAIRAEVVEFF.

This chain uses TRBV18 with TRBJ2-2, with 7 nucleotides matching TRBD2. With 2 bases clipped from V and 4 bases from J, the junction kept 4 bases outside the gene matches. The CDR3 loop spans 15 amino acids. Germline V CDR1 and CDR2: KGHSH, LQKENI. Written as DNA, the CDR3 is TGTGCCAGCTCACCAGCGGGAGTGGGCACCGGGGAGCTGTTTTTT. It yields the protein CASSPAGVGTGELFF.

This rearrangement joins TRBV7-9 to TRBJ1-2, with D maybe TRBD1 (5 bases). With 5 bases removed from V and 2 bases from J, the gap between germline ends came to 9 bases. The CDR3 extends over 13 amino acids. Germline V gene data show CDR1 as SEHNR and CDR2 as FQNEAQ (reference sequence). The CDR3 sequence: CASSRDSNYGYTF. CDR3 in DNA: TGTGCCAGCAGCCGGGACTCCAACTATGGCTACACCTTC.

The V and J genes are TRBV15 and TRBJ2-7; no definite D call. CDR1 is LNHNV, CDR2 YYDKDF, per germline (reference sequence). The CDR3 sequence is 13 residues long. The V end was cut by 2 bases, the J end by 6 bases, with 11 bases between. The CDR3 protein is CATSRSQVGEQYF. The CDR3 bases are TGTGCCACCAGCAGATCCCAGGTGGGCGAGCAGTACTTC.

The V call is TRBV11-3, the J call TRBJ2-2; TRBD2 matches 7 bases. The junction had 6 bases not matched to a gene; V was cut back by 5 bases and J by 0 bases. CDR1 SGHNT and CDR2 YENEEA come from the germline V gene. The CDR3 covers 16 residues. The CDR3 reads CASSPMAGANTGELFF. The CDR3 nucleotides are TGTGCCAGCAGCCCCATGGCGGGGGCGAACACCGGGGAGCTGTTTTTT.

The CDR3 spells CASSFRTGEDSPLHF. The CDR3 DNA sequence: TGTGCCAGCAGCTTCCGGACAGGGGAGGATTCACCCCTCCACTTT. The rearrangement joins TRBV5-4 to TRBJ1-6; 9 bases match TRBD1. The length of the CDR3 is 15 residues. The germline V gene encodes CDR1 SGHNT and CDR2 YYREEE (reference sequence). V lost 2 bases, J lost 8 bases, and 5 bases stayed unmatched.

The genes are TRBV19 and TRBJ2-1, with TRBD2 identical over 11 bases. The germline CDR1 and CDR2 sequences are LNHDA and SQIVND (reference sequence). The CDR3 sequence is 15 residues long. V lost 10 bases and J lost 2; bases outside the gene matches: 7. For the CDR3, the DNA is TGTGCCACCATAGCGGGGGGGCCGGCCTACAATGAGCAGTTCTTC. The encoded protein is CATIAGGPAYNEQFF.

The V gene is TRBV5-1, the J gene TRBJ2-5; possibly TRBD2 for D (7 bases). The CDR3 covers 15 residues. Per germline, CDR1 SGHRS and CDR2 YFSETQ. The V end was cut by 2 bases, the J end by 1 base, with 12 bases between. CDR3 loop: CASSLGGGLQETQYF. The CDR3 DNA sequence: TGCGCCAGCAGCTTAGGGGGGGGCCTCCAAGAGACCCAGTACTTC.

The chain joins TRBV2 to TRBJ2-1, with 7 bases that match TRBD2. Germline lookup yields CDR1 SNHLY and CDR2 FYNNEI. V gave up 1 base and J gave up 5 bases; unmatched junction bases: 11. This CDR3 is built from 17 residues. CDR3 bases: TGTGCCAGCAGTGAAGGTTTGGGCGGGAGTGGGAACAATGAGCAGTTCTTC. This encodes CASSEGLGGSGNNEQFF.

This clone was detected ten times or more. The chain recombines TRBV7-2 with TRBJ1-6; D gene uncertain. Trimming pared 7 bases from V and 7 bases from J, leaving 23 bases between. CDR3 size: 17 residues. Germline loops: CDR1 SGHTA, CDR2 FQGNSA. The CDR3 here is CASNVGLASAGNSPLHF. The CDR3 DNA reads TGTGCCAGCAACGTCGGACTGGCCTCCGCGGGGAATTCACCCCTCCACTTT. Looking up the rest from reference TRBV7-2 and TRBJ1-6 gives the full variable domain: GAGVSQSPSNKVTEKGKDVELRCDPISGHTALYWYRQSLGQGLEFLIYFQGNSAPDKSGLPSDRFSAERTGGSVSTLTIQRTQQEDSAVYLCASNVGLASAGNSPLHFGNGTRLTVT.

The rearrangement links TRBV7-9 to TRBJ2-7; tentatively, D is TRBD2 (5 bases). The V end lost 1 base, the J end lost 0 bases, and 16 bases lay between the germline ends. The CDR3 totals 17 residues. CDR1 and CDR2 from the germline V gene are SEHNR and FQNEAQ (reference sequence). The CDR3 DNA reads TGTGCCAGCAGCTTAGGTTCTGAGGGAGTTTACTCCTACGAGCAGTACTTC. Translation gives CASSLGSEGVYSYEQYF.

The V and J genes are TRBV6-5 and TRBJ2-7; 13 nucleotides agree with TRBD2. CDR3 length: 16 amino acids. V shed 2 bases, J shed 3 bases, and the junction held 4 bases outside the gene matches. From germline, CDR1 is MNHEY and CDR2 SVGAGI. The CDR3 reads CASSYGGTSGVYEQYF. The CDR3 nucleotides read TGTGCCAGCAGTTACGGGGGGACTAGCGGGGTCTACGAGCAGTACTTC.

The rearrangement links TRBV3-1 (or the pseudogene TRBV3-2) to TRBJ1-2; D not resolved. The germline V and J ends were trimmed by 4 bases and 8 bases, with 11 bases remaining between them. Germline-derived CDR1 and CDR2 are LGHDT and YNNKEL (reference sequence). The CDR3 totals 12 residues. CDR3 protein: CASSLGARGYTF. CDR3 in DNA: TGTGCCAGCAGCCTCGGAGCGAGGGGCTACACCTTC.

The V and J genes are TRBV5-4 and TRBJ1-6, with 9 bases matching TRBD1. This CDR3 contains 20 residues. V lost 0 bases to trimming and J lost 0 bases; unmatched junction nucleotides: 10. CDR1 is SGHNT and CDR2 is YYREEE in the germline V gene (reference sequence). The CDR3, as DNA: TGTGCCAGCAGCTTGGGGACAGGGGACCGGCTGAGCTCCTATAATTCACCCCTCCACTTT. Residues: CASSLGTGDRLSSYNSPLHF.

CDR3 nucleotide sequence: TGTGCCAGCAGCCCTAGACAGGGTGGCTACGAGCAGTACTTC. It yields the protein CASSPRQGGYEQYF. The rearrangement uses TRBV7-3 and TRBJ2-7, with TRBD1 matching 7 bases. J lost 3 bases, V lost 5 bases, and 7 bases had no gene match. The CDR3 loop spans 14 amino acids. Germline CDR1 reads SGHTA; CDR2 reads FQGTGA.

This sequence joins TRBV28 and TRBJ1-2, with a tentative D call TRBD1 (5 bases). Per germline, CDR1 MDHEN and CDR2 SYDVKM. The germline V and J ends were trimmed by 6 bases and 10 bases, with 18 bases remaining between them. This CDR3 has 13 residues. This CDR3 reads CASSYLVRVIYTF. DNA for the CDR3: TGTGCCAGCAGCTACCTGGTCAGGGTCATCTACACCTTC.

The chain joins TRBV27 to TRBJ1-5; D may be TRBD1 (5 bases). The CDR3 is 14 amino acids. Germline loops: CDR1 MNHEY, CDR2 SMNVEV (reference sequence). Between the trimmed V and J ends, which lost 3 bases and 5 bases, there was a span of 11 bases. Here the CDR3 reads CASSFGARHQPQHF. The CDR3 DNA sequence: TGTGCCAGCAGTTTTGGGGCCCGACATCAGCCCCAGCATTTT.

The chain is built from TRBV5-4 and TRBJ1-4, with D maybe TRBD1 (6 bases). The CDR3 sequence is 16 residues long. Germline V gene sequence: CDR1 SGHNT, CDR2 YYREEE (reference sequence). Trimming took off 4 bases at V and 7 bases at J, with 20 bases between the two ends. CDR3 DNA sequence: TGTGCCAGCAGCCCCAACCCAGCAGGGGAGGGTGAAAAACTGTTTTTT. Its translation: CASSPNPAGEGEKLFF.

V gene TRBV25-1 combines with J gene TRBJ1-2; D is ambiguous. Trimming took off 2 bases at V and 7 bases at J, with 17 bases between the two ends. The CDR3 runs to 15 residues. Germline V gene lookup returns CDR1 MGHDK and CDR2 SYGVNS. CDR3 DNA: TGTGCCAGCAGTGAAGAGGGCAGCCCTATTCGTGGCTACACCTTC. Its protein product is CASSEEGSPIRGYTF.

V is TRBV30 and J is TRBJ2-2; D is unresolved. In germline, CDR1 is GTSNPN, CDR2 SVGIG (reference sequence). V lost 3 bases, J lost 4 bases, and 9 bases lay in between. The CDR3 has 13 amino acids. CDR3 nucleotide sequence: TGTGCCTGGAGGAGTGGTGGCACCGGGGAGCTGTTTTTT. Translation: CAWRSGGTGELFF.

The J gene is TRBJ2-5, the V gene TRBV15; 7 nucleotides line up with TRBD2. The junction had 7 bases not matched to a gene; V was cut back by 0 bases and J by 0 bases. The CDR3 totals 17 residues. Germline V gene lookup returns CDR1 LNHNV and CDR2 YYDKDF (reference sequence). The DNA for the CDR3 is TGTGCCACCAGCAGAGATTGGGGGACTAAATACCAAGAGACCCAGTACTTC. Amino acids: CATSRDWGTKYQETQYF.